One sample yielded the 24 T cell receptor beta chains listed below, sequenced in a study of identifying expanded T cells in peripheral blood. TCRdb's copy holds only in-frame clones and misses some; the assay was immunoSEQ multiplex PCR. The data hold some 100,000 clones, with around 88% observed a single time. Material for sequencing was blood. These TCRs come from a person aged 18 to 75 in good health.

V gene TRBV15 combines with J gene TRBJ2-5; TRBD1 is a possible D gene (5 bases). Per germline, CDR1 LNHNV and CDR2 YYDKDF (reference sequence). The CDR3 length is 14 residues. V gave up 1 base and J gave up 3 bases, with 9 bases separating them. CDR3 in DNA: TGTGCCACCAGCAGAGGGGGCAGAGAAGAGACCCAGTACTTC. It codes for CATSRGGREETQYF.

The CDR3 region is CSAQENYGYTF. The DNA for the CDR3 is TGCAGCGCACAGGAGAACTATGGCTACACCTTC. This sequence joins TRBV20-1 and TRBJ1-2; tentative D call: TRBD1 (5 bases). There are 11 residues in the CDR3. Germline V gene sequence: CDR1 DFQATT, CDR2 SNEGSKA (reference sequence).

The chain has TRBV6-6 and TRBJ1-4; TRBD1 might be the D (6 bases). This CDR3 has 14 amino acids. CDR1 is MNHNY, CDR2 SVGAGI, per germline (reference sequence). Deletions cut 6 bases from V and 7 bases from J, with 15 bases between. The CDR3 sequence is CASRIDRISEKLFF. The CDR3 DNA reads TGTGCCAGCAGAATAGACAGGATTAGTGAAAAACTGTTTTTT.

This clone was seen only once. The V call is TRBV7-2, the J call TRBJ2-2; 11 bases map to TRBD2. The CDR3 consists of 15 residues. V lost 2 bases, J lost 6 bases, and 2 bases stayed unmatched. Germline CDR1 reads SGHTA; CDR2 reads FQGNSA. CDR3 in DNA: TGTGCCAGCAGCTTACTGACTAGCGGGGCCGGGGAGCTGTTTTTT. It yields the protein CASSLLTSGAGELFF.

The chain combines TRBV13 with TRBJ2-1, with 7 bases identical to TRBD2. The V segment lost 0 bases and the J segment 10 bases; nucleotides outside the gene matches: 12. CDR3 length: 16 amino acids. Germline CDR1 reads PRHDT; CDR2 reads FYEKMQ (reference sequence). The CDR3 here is CASSLGLRLAPGEQFF. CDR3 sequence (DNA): TGTGCCAGCAGCTTAGGCCTGAGACTAGCTCCAGGCGAGCAGTTCTTC.

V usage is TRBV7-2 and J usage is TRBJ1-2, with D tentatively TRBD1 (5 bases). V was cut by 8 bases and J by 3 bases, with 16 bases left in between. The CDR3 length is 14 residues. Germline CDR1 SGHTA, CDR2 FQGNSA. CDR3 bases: TGTGCCAGCTCCGAGAGGAGGGGTCACTATGGCTACACCTTC. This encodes CASSERRGHYGYTF.

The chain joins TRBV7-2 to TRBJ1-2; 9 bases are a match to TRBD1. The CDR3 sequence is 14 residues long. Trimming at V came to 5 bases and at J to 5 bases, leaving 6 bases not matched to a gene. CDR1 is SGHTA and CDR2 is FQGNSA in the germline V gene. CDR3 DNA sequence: TGTGCCAGCAGCACCCTACAGGGGGCTTATGGCTACACCTTC. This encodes CASSTLQGAYGYTF.

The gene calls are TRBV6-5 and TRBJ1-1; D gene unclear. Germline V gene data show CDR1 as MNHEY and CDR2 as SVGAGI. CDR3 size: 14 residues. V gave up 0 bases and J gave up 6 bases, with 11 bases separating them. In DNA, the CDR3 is TGTGCCAGCAGTTACTCAGTGTTCCGGGCTGAAGCTTTCTTT. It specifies CASSYSVFRAEAFF.

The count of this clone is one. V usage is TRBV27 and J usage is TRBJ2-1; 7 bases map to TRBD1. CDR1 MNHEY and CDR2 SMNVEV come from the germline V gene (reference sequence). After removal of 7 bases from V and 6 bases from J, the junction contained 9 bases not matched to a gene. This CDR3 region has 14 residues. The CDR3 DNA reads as TGTGCCAGCAAAAAGGGGGCGCACGGCAATGAGCAGTTCTTC. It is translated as CASKKGAHGNEQFF.

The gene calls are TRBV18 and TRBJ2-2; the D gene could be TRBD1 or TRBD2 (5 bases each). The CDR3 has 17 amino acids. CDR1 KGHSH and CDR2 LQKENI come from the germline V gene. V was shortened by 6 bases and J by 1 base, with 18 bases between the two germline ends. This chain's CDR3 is CASSHQGDAVNTGELFF. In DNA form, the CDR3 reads TGTGCCAGCTCGCACCAAGGGGACGCGGTGAACACCGGGGAGCTGTTTTTT.

Here the CDR3 reads CASSLEQILYNEQFF. CDR3 in DNA: TGCGCCAGCAGCTTGGAGCAGATTCTTTACAATGAGCAGTTCTTC. This chain uses TRBV5-1 with TRBJ2-1, with no clear D. In germline, CDR1 is SGHRS, CDR2 YFSETQ. The ends were cut back, 0 bases at V and 4 bases at J, with 11 bases in the middle. The CDR3 loop spans 15 amino acids.

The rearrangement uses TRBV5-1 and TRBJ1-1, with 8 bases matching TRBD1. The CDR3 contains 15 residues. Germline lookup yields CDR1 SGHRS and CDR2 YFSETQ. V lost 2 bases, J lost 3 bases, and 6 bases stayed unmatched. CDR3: CASSFQGADYTEAFF. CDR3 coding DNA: TGCGCCAGCAGCTTTCAGGGGGCGGACTACACTGAAGCTTTCTTT.

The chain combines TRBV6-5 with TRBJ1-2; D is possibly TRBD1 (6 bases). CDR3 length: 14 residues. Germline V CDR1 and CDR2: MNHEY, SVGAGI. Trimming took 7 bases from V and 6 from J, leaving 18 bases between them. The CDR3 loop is CASTRPPGADGYTF. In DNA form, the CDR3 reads TGTGCCAGCACCCGACCGCCAGGGGCCGATGGCTACACCTTC.

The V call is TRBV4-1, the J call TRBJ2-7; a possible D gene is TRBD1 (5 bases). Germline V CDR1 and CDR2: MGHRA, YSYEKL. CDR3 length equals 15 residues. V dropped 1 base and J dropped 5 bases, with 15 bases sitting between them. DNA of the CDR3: TGCGCCAGCAGCCAAGCGAGGAACAGGTTAGACGAGCAGTACTTC. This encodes CASSQARNRLDEQYF.

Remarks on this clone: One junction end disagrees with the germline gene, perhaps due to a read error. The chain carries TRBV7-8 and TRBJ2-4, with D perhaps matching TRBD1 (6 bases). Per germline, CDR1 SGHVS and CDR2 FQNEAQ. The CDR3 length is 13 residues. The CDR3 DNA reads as TGTGCCAGCAGCTTAGCACCCGACAGGCCCAGAACCTTC. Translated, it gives CASSLAPDRPRTF. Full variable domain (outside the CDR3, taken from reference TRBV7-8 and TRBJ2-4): GAGVSQSPRYKVAKRGQDVALRCDPISGHVSLFWYQQALGQGPEFLTYFQNEAQLDKSGLPSDRFFAERPEGSVSTLKIQRTQQEDSAVYLCASSLAPDRPRTFGAGTRLSVL.

The CDR3 DNA follows: TGTGCCAGCAGCTTAGCAGGGGGTAGCACAGATACGCAGTATTTT. Protein sequence: CASSLAGGSTDTQYF. The chain is built from TRBV7-2 and TRBJ2-3; tentative D call: TRBD1 (6 bases). Trimming stripped 0 bases from V and 0 bases from J, with 7 bases between. Germline assignment: CDR1 SGHTA and CDR2 FQGNSA. The CDR3 totals 15 residues.

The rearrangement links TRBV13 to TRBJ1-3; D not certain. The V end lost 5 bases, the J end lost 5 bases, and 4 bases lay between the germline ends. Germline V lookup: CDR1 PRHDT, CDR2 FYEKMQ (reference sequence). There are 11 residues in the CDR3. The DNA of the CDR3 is TGTGCCAGCAGCGTCAGAAACACCATATATTTT. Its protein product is CASSVRNTIYF.

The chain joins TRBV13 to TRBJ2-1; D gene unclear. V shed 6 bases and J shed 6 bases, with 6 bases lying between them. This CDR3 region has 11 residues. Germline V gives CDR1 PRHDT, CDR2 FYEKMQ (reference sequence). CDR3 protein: CASSTFNEQFF. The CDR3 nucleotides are TGTGCCAGCAGTACGTTCAATGAGCAGTTCTTC.

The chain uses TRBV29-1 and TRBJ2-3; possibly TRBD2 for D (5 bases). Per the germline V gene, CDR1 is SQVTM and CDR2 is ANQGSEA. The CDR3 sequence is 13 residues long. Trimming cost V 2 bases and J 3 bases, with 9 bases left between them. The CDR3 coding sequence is TGCAGCGTTGAACTGGGGAGTACAGATACGCAGTATTTT. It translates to CSVELGSTDTQYF.

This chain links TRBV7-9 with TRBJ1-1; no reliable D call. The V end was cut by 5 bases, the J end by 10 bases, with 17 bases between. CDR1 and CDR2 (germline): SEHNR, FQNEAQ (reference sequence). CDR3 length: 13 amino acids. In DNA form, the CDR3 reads TGTGCCAGCAGCATGTCACTACATCTCGGAGCTTTCTTT. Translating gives CASSMSLHLGAFF.

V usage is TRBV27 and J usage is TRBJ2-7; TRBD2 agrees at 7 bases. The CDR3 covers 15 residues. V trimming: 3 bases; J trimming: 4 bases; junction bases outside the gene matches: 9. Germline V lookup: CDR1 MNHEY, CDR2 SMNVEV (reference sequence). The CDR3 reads CASSFKGLLGYEQYF. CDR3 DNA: TGTGCCAGCAGTTTTAAGGGACTACTCGGATACGAGCAGTACTTC.

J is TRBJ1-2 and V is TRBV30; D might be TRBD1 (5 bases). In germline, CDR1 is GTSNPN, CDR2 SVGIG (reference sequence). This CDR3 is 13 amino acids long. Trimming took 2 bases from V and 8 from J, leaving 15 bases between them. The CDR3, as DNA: TGTGCCTGGAGTTATGGCCGGGGGAACGGCTACACCTTC. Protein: CAWSYGRGNGYTF. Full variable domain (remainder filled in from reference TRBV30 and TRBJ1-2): SQTIHQWPATLVQPVGSPLSLECTVEGTSNPNLYWYRQAAGRGLQLLFYSVGIGQISSEVPQNLSASRPQDRQFILSSKKLLLSDSGFYLCAWSYGRGNGYTFGSGTRLTVV.

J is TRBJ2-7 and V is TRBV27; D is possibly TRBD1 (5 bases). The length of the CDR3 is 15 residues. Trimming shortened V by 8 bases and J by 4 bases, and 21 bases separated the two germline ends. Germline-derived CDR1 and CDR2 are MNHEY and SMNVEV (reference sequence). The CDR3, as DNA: TGTGCCAGCGGCAAGCCAGGGAAATTCGTGTACGAGCAGTACTTC. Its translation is CASGKPGKFVYEQYF.

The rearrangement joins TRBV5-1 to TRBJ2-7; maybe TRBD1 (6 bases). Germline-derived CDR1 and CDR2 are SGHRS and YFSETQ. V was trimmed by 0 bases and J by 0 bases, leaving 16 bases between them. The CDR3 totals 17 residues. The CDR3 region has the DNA TGCGCCAGCAGCTTGGGACAGGACCTGATGAGCTCCTACGAGCAGTACTTC. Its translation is CASSLGQDLMSSYEQYF.